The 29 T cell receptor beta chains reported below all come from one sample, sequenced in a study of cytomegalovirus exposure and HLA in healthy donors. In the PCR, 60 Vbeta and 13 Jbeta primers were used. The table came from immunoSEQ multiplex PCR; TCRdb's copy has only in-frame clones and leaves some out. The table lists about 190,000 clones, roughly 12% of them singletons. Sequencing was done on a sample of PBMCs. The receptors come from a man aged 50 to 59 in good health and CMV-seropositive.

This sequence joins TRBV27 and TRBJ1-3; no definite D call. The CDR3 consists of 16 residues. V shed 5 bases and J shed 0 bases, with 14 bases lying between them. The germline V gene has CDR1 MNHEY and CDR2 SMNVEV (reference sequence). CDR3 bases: TGTGCCAGCAGTAGGGAGGGCTCTTTCTCTGGAAACACCATATATTTT. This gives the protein CASSREGSFSGNTIYF.

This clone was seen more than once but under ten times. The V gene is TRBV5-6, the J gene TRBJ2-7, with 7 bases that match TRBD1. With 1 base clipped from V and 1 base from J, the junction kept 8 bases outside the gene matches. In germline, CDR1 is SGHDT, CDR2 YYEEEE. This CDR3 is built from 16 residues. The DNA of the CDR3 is TGTGCCAGCAGCTTGCGAGGGACAGCTTCTTCCTACGAGCAGTACGTC. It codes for CASSLRGTASSYEQYV.

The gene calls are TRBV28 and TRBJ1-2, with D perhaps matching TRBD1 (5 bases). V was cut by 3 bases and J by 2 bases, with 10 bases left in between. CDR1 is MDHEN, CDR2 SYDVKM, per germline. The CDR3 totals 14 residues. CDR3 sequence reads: CASSLVGGNYGYTF. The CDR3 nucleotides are TGTGCCAGCAGTTTGGTGGGGGGGAACTATGGCTACACCTTC.

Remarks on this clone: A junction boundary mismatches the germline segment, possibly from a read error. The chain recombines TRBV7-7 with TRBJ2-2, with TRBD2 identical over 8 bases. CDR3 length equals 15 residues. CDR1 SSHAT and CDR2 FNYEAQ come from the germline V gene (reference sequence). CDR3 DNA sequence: TGTGCTAGCAGCCCCCTAGCGGGGAACACCGGGGAGCTGTTTTTT. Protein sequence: CASSPLAGNTGELFF.

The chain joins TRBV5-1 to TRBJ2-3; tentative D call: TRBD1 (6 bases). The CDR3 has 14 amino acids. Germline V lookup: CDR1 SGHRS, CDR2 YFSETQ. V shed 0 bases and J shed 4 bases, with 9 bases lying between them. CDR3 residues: CASSLGPGADTQYF. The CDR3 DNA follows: TGCGCCAGCAGCTTGGGCCCAGGGGCAGATACGCAGTATTTT.

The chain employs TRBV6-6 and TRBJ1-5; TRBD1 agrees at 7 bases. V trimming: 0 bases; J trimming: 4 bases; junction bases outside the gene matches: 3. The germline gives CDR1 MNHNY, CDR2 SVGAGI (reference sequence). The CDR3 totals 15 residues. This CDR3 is CASSYSTGSNQPQHF. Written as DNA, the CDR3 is TGTGCCAGCAGTTACTCGACAGGGTCTAATCAGCCCCAGCATTTT.

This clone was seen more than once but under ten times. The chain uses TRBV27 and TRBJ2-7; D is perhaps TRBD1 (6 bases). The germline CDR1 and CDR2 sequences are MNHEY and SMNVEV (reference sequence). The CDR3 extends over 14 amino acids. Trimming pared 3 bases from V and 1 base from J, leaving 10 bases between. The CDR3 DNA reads TGTGCCAGCAGTTTGGACAGCCTTTCCTACGAGCAGTACTTC. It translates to CASSLDSLSYEQYF.

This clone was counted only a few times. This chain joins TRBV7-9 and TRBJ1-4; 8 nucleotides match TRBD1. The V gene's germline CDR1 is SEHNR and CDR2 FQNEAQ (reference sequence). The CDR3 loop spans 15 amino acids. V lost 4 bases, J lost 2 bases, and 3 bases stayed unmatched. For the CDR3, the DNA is TGTGCCAGCAGCTACCAGGGGGCCACTAATGAAAAACTGTTTTTT. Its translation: CASSYQGATNEKLFF.

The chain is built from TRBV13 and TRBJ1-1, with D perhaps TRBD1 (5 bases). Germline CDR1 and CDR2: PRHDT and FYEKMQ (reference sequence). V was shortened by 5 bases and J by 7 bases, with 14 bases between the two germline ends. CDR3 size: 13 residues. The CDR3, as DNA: TGTGCCAGCAGCATCCGGTCAGGGATTGAAGCTTTCTTT. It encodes CASSIRSGIEAFF.

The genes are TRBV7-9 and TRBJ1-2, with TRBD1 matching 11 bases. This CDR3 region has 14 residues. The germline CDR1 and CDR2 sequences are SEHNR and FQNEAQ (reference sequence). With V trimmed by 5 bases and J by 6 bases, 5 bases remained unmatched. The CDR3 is CASSPGTGGNGYTF. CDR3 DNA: TGTGCCAGCAGCCCGGGGACAGGGGGAAATGGCTACACCTTC.

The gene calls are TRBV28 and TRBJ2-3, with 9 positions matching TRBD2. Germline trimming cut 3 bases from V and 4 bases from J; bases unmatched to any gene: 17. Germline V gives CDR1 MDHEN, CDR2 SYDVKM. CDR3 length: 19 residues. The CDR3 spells CASSLPGGVRAGGSDTQYF. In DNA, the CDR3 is TGTGCCAGCAGTTTGCCCGGTGGGGTTAGAGCGGGGGGATCAGATACGCAGTATTTT.

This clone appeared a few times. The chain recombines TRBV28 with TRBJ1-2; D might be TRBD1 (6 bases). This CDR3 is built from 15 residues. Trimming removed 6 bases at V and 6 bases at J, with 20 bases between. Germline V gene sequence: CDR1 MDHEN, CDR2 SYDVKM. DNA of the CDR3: TGTGCCAGCAGAGGGGGGGGGACACCGGCTAATGGCTACACCTTC. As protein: CASRGGGTPANGYTF.

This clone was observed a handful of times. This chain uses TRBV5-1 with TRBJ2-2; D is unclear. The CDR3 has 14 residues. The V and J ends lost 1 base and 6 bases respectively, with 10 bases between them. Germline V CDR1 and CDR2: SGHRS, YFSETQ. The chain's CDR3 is CASSLFFEAGELFF. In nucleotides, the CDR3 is TGCGCCAGCAGCTTGTTTTTCGAGGCCGGGGAGCTGTTTTTT.

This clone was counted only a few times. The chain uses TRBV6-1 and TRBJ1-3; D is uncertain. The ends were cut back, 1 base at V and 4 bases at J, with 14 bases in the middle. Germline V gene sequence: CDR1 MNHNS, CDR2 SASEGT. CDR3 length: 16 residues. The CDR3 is CASSEGPPSGGNTIYF. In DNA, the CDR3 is TGTGCCAGCAGTGAAGGGCCACCATCGGGGGGAAACACCATATATTTT.

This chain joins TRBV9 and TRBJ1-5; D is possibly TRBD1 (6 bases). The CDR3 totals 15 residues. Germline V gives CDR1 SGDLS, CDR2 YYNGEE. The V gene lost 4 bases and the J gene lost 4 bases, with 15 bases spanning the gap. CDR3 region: CASSPEDSRNQPQHF. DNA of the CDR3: TGTGCCAGCAGCCCCGAGGACAGTCGTAATCAGCCCCAGCATTTT. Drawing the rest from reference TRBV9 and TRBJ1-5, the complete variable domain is DSGVTQTPKHLITATGQRVTLRCSPRSGDLSVYWYQQSLDQGLQFLIQYYNGEERAKGNILERFSAQQFPDLHSELNLSSLELGDSALYFCASSPEDSRNQPQHFGDGTRLSIL.

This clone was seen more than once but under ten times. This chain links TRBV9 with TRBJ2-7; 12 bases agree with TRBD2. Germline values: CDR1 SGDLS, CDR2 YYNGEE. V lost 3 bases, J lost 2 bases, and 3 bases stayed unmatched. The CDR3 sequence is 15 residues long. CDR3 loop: CASSALAGGPYEQYF. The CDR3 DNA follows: TGTGCCAGCAGCGCCCTAGCGGGGGGGCCCTACGAGCAGTACTTC.

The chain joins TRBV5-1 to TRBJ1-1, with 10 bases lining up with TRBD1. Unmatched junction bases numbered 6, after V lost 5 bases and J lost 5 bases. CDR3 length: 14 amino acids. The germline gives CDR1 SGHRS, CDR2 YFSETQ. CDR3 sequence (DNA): TGCGCCAGCAGTACTCCGGGACAGGGGACTGAAGCTTTCTTT. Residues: CASSTPGQGTEAFF.

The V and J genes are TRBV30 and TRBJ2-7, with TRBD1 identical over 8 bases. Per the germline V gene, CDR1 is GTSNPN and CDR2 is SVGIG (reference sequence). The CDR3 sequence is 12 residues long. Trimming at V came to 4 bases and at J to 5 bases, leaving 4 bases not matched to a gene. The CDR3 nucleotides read TGTGCCTGGACGACAGGGGTCCACGAGCAGTACTTC. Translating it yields CAWTTGVHEQYF. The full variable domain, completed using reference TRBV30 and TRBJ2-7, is SQTIHQWPATLVQPVGSPLSLECTVEGTSNPNLYWYRQAAGRGLQLLFYSVGIGQISSEVPQNLSASRPQDRQFILSSKKLLLSDSGFYLCAWTTGVHEQYFGPGTRLTVT.

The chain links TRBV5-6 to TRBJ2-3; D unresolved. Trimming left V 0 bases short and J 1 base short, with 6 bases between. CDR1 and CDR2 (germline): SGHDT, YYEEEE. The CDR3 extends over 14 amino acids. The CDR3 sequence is CASSLVSGTDTQYF. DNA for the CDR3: TGTGCCAGCAGCTTGGTAAGCGGCACAGATACGCAGTATTTT.

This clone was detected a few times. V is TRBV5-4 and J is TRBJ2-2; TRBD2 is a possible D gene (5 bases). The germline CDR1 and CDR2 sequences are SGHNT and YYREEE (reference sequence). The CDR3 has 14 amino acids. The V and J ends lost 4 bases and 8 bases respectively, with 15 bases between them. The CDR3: CASSPDPAGGELFF. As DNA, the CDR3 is TGTGCCAGCAGCCCGGACCCTGCGGGTGGGGAGCTGTTTTTT.

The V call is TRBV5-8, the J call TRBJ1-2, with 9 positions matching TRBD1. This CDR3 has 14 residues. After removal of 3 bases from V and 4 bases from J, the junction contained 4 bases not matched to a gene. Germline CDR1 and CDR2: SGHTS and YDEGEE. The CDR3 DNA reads TGTGCCAGCAGCTGGATACAGGGGGCCTATGGCTACACCTTC. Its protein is CASSWIQGAYGYTF.

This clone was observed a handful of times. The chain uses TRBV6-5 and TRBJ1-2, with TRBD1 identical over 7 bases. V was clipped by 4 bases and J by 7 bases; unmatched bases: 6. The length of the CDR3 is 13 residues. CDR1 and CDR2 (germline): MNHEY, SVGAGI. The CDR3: CASSSTGRRGYTF. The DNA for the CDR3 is TGTGCCAGCAGTTCGACAGGGCGGCGTGGCTACACCTTC.

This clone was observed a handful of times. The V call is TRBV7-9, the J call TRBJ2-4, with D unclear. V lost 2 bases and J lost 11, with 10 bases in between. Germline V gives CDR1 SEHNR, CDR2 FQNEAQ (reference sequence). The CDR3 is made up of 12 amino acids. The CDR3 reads CASSLKVGLQYF. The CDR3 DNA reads TGTGCCAGCAGCTTAAAGGTTGGGCTTCAGTACTTC.

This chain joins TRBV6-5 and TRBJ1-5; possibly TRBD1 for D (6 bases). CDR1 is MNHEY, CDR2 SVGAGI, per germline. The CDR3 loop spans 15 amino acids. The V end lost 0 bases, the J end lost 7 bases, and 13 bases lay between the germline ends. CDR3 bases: TGTGCCAGCAGTTACTCGGCGGGGGGCGGCCAGCCCCAGCATTTT. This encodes CASSYSAGGGQPQHF.

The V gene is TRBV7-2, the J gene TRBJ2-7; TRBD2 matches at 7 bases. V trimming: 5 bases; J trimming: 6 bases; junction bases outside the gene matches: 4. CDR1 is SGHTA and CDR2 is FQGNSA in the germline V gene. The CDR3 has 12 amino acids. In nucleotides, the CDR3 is TGTGCCAGCAGCCTCCCGGGGGGCGAGCAGTACTTC. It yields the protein CASSLPGGEQYF.

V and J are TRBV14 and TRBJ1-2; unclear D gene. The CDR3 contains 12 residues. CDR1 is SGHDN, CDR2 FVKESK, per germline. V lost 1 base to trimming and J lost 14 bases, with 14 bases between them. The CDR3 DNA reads TGTGCCAGCAGCCAAGTAAATCCGGAGATGACCTTC. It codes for CASSQVNPEMTF.

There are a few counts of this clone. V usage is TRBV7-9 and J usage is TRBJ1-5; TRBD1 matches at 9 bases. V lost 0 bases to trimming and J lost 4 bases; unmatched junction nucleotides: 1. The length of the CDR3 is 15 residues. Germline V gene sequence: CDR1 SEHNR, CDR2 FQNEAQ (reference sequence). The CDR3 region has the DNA TGTGCCAGCAGCTTAGCAGGGACAGGGAATCAGCCCCAGCATTTT. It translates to CASSLAGTGNQPQHF.

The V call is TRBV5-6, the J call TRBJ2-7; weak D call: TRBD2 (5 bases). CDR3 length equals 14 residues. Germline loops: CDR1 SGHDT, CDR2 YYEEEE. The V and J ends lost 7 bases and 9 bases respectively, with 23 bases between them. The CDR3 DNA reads TGTGCCAGCCGAAAAGGGAGCGCTCCCGGCGGGCAGTACGTC. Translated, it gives CASRKGSAPGGQYV.

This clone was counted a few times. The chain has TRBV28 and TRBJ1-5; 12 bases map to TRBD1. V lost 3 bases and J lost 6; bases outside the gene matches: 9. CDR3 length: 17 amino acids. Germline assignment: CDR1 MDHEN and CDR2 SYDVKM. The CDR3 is CASSLALGTGGSQPQHF. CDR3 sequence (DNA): TGTGCCAGCAGTTTGGCCCTCGGGACAGGGGGCAGTCAGCCCCAGCATTTT.